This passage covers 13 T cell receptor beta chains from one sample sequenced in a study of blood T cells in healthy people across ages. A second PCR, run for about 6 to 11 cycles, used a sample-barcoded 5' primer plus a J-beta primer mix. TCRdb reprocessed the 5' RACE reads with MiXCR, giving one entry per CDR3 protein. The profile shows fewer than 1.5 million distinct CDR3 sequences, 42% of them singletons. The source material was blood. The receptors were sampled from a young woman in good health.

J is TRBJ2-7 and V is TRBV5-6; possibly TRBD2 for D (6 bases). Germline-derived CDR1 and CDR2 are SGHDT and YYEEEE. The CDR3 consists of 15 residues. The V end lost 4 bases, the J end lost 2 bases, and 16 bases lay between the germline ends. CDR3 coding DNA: TGTGCCAGCAGCCGCGCGGGGCCGACGGCCTACGAGCAGTACTTC. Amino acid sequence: CASSRAGPTAYEQYF.

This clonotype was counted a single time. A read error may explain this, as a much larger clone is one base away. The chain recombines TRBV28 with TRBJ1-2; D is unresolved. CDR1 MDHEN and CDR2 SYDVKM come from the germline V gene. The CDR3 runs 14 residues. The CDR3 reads CACSLPQTVYGYTF. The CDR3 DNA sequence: TGTGCCTGCAGTTTACCACAAACTGTCTATGGCTACACCTTC.

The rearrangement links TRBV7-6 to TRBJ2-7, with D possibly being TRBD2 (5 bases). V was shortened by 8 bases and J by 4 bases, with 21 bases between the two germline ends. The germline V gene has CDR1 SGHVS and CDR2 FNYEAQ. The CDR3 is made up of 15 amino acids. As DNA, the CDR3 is TGTGCCAGCGGCGTCGGACTTCCCCATAATTACGAGCAGTACTTC. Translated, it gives CASGVGLPHNYEQYF. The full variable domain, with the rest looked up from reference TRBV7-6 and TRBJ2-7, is GAGVSQSPRYKVTKRGQDVALRCDPISGHVSLYWYRQALGQGPEFLTYFNYEAQQDKSGLPNDRFSAERPEGSISTLTIQRTEQRDSAMYRCASGVGLPHNYEQYFGPGTRLTVT.

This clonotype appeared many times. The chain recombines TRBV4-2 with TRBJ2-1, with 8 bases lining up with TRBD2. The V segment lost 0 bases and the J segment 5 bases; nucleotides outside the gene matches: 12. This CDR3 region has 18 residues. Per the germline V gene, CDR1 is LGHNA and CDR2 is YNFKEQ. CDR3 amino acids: CASSQDVRGGGAHNEQFF. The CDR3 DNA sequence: TGTGCCAGCAGCCAAGATGTTCGGGGGGGAGGGGCCCACAATGAGCAGTTCTTC.

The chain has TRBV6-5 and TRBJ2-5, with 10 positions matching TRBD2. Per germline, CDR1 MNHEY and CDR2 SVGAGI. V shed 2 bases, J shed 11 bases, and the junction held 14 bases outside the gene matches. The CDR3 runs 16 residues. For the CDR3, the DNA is TGTGCCAGCAGTTACCCCCTAGCGGGAGTGATCAATGAGCAGTACTTC. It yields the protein CASSYPLAGVINEQYF.

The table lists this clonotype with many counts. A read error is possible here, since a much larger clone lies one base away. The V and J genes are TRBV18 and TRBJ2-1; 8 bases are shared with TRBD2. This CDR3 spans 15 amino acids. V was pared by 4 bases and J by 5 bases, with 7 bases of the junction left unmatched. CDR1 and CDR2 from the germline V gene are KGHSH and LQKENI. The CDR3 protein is CASSRGRAGDNEQFF. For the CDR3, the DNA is TGTGCCAGCTCACGCGGACGAGCGGGAGACAATGAGCAGTTCTTC.

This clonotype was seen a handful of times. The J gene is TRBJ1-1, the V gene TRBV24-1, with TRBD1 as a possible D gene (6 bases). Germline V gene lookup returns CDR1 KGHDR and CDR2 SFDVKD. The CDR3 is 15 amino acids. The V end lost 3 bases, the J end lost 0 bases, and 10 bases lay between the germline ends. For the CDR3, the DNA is TGTGCCACCAGTGATCCCCGGACAGTGAACACTGAAGCTTTCTTT. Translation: CATSDPRTVNTEAFF.

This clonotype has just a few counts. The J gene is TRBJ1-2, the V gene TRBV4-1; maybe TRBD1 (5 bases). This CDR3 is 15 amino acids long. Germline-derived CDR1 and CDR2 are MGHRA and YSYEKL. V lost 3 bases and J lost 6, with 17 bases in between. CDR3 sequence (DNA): TGCGCCAGCAGCCAGGGGGGGTCCCCACGACATGGCTACACCTTC. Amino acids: CASSQGGSPRHGYTF.

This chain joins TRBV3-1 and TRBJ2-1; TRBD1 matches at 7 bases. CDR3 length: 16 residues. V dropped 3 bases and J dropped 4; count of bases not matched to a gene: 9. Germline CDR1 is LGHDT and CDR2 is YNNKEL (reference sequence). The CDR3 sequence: CASSHAAGTVYNEQFF. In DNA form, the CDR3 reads TGTGCCAGCAGCCACGCGGCCGGGACAGTGTACAATGAGCAGTTCTTC.

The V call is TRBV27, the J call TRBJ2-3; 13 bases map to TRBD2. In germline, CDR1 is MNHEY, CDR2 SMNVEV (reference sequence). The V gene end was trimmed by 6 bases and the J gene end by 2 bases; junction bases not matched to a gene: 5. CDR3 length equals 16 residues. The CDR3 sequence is CASSRGLAGITDTQYF. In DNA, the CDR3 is TGTGCCAGCAGCCGGGGACTAGCGGGGATCACAGATACGCAGTATTTT.

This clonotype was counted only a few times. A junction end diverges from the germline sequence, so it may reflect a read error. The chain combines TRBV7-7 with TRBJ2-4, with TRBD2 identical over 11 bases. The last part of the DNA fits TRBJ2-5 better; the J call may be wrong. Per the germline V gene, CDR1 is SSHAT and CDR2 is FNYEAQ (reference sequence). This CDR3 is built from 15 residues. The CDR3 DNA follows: TGTGCTAGCAGCCCTAGCGGGGGGTCACTAGAGACCCAGTACTTC. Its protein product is CASSPSGGSLETQYF.

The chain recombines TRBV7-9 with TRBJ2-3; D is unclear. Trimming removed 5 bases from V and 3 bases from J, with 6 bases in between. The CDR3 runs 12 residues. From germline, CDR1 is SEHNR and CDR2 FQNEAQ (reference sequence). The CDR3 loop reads CASSKETDTQYF. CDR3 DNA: TGTGCCAGCAGCAAGGAGACAGATACGCAGTATTTT.

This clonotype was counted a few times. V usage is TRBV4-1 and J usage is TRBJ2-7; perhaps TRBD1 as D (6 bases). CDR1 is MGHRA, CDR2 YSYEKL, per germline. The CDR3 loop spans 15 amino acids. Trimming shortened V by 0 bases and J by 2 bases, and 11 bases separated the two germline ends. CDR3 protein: CASSQDPRGAYEQYF. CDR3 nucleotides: TGCGCCAGCAGCCAAGATCCCAGGGGAGCCTACGAGCAGTACTTC.